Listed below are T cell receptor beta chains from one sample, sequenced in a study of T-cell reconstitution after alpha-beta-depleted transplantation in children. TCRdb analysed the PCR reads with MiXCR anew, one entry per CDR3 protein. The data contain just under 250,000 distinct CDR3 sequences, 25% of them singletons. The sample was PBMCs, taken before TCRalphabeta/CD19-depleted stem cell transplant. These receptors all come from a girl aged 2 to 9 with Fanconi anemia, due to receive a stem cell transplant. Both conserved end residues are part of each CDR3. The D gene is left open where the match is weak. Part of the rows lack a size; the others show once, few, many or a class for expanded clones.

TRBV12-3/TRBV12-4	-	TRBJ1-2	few	CASSLDIDRGVF	TGTGCCAGCAGTTTAGATATTGACAGAGGCGTCTTC
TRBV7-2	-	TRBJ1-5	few	CASSMTGSTVNQPQHF	TGTGCCAGCAGCATGACAGGCTCCACCGTAAATCAGCCCCAGCATTTT
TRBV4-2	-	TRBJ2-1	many	CASSPGSTGEQFF	TGTGCCAGCAGCCCCGGGAGTACTGGTGAGCAGTTCTTC
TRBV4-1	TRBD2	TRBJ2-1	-	CASSQTSGRGVGNEQFF	TGCGCCAGCAGCCAAACTAGCGGGAGGGGGGTCGGGAATGAGCAGTTCTTC
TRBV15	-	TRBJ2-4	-	CATSRVLGVGNIQYF	TGTGCCACCAGCAGAGTGCTGGGGGTGGGAAACATTCAGTACTTC
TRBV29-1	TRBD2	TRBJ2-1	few	CSVEGTREGNEQFF	TGCAGCGTTGAGGGGACTAGGGAGGGCAATGAGCAGTTCTTC
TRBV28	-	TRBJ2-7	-	CASLTSGLSEQYF	TGTGCCAGCTTAACCTCCGGCCTTTCTGAGCAGTACTTC
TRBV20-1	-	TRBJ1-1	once	CSASSVGGWVNTEAFF	TGCAGTGCTAGTTCCGTCGGGGGGTGGGTGAACACTGAAGCTTTCTTT
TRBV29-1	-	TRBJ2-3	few	CSVGLQSTDTQYF	TGCAGCGTTGGTCTGCAGAGCACAGATACGCAGTATTTT
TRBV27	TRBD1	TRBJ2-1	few	CASSRDRATGSVVWEQFF	TGTGCCAGCAGTCGGGACAGGGCTACGGGAAGCGTCGTTTGGGAGCAGTTCTTC
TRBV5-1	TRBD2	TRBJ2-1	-	CASSLELAGVYNEQFF	TGCGCCAGCAGCTTGGAACTAGCGGGAGTTTACAATGAGCAGTTCTTC
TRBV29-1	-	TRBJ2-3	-	CSVLGGRDTQYF	TGCAGCGTTTTAGGAGGGCGAGATACGCAGTATTTT
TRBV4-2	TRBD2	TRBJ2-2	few	CASSLGTSGNTGELFF	TGTGCCAGCAGTCTAGGGACTAGCGGGAACACCGGGGAGCTGTTTTTT
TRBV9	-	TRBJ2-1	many	CASSVGGYLNEQFF	TGTGCCAGCAGCGTAGGCGGATATCTCAATGAGCAGTTCTTC